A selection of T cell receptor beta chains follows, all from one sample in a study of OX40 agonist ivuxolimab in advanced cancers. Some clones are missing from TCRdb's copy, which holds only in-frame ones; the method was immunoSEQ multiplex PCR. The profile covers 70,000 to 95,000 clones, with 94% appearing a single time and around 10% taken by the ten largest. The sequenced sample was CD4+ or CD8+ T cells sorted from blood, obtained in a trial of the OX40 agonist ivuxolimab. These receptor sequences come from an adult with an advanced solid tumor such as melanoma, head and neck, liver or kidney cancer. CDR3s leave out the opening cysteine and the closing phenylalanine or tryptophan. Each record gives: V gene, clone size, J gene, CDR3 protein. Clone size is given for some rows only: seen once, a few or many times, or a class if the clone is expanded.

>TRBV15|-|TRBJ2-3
ATSRDRGNTDTQY
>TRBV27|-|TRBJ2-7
ASSSSGRPLYEQY
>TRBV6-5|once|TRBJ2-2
ASRDSGELF
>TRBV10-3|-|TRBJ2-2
AISDEGGRTGELF
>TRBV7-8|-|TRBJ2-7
ASSPGQGGYEQY
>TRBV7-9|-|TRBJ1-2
ASSSEQGSDYGYT
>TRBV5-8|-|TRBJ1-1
ASSLLNTEAF
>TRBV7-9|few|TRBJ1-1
ASRDRGFPEAF
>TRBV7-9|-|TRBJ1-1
ASSLKWQGKGGTEAF
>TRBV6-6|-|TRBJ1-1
ASSYQLQGEAF
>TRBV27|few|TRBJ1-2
ASSWGLSGGYT
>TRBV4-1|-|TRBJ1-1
ASSQVWGQSNTEAF
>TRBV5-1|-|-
ASSSQGSSYEQY
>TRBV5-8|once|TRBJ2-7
ASSLAAGEQY
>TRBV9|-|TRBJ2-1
ASSVEGGTYNEQF
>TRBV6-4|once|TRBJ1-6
ASSDSSGGNSPLH
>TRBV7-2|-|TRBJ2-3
ASSLAGGSGSTDTQY
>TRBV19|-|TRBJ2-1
ASTRTGGRNEQF
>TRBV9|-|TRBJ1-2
ASSVSGVSLNGYT
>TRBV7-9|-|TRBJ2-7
ASSFGASSSYEQY
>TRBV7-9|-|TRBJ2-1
ASSLVLGRNEQF
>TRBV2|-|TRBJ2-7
ASSDLTSSSYEQY
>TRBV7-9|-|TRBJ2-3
ASRASGGATDTQY
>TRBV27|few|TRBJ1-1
ASSLRGGGNTEAF